The rows below give T cell receptor beta chains drawn from one sample of a study of T cell repertoires in cytomegalovirus infection. Each CDR3 protein gets one entry after TCRdb re-called the reads with MiXCR. The sample includes about 890,000 distinct CDR3 sequences, around 29% of them seen just once. These receptors have no known antigen. The sequencing used cultured CD8+ T cells from PBMCs, collected from culture after CMV antigen stimulation. The receptors here all came from a human donor in good health (CMV status not recorded). Some clones in this sample may be carry-over from other donors' samples. Both conserved end residues are part of each CDR3. A D gene is named only where the DNA matches it firmly. Clone size, where shown, is once, few, many, or a class for clones that have expanded.

>-|16|TRBJ2-5|TRBV7-8|many
TGTGCCAGCAGAGGGCAGGGGAGAGGGGACCAAGAGACCCAGTACTTC
CASRGQGRGDQETQYF
>TRBD2|16|TRBJ2-1|TRBV29-1|-
TGCAGCGTTGGGGGGACTAGCGGGGGGGACTACAATGAGCAGTTCTTC
CSVGGTSGGDYNEQFF
>-|13|TRBJ1-3|TRBV10-3|few
TGTGCCATCTCGGGATCCCCCGTTGGAGACATATATTTT
CAISGSPVGDIYF
>-|13|TRBJ1-5|TRBV19|few
TGTGCCAGTAGTATAGTATCCGCCCAGCCCCAGCATTTT
CASSIVSAQPQHF
>TRBD1|13|TRBJ2-7|TRBV27|-
TGTGCCAGCAGTCGGACAGGCGCGGGTGAGCAGTACTTC
CASSRTGAGEQYF
>TRBD1|12|TRBJ2-5|TRBV29-1|few
TGCAGTGAAACAGGGGCCCAAGAGACCCAGTACTTC
CSETGAQETQYF
>TRBD1|16|TRBJ2-7|TRBV5-4|-
TGTGCCAGCAGCACCCCGAAGGGACAGGGTTTGCACGAGCAGTACTTC
CASSTPKGQGLHEQYF
>-|15|TRBJ1-5|TRBV4-1|-
TGCGCCAGCAGCCACCTCCCTGACAGCGGTCAGCCCCAGCATTTT
CASSHLPDSGQPQHF
>TRBD2|15|TRBJ2-1|TRBV4-1|-
TGCGCCAGCAGCAACCTAGCGGGGGGGAACAATGAGCAGTTCTTC
CASSNLAGGNNEQFF
>TRBD1|16|TRBJ2-1|TRBV4-2|-
TGTGCCAGCAGCCAAGACGGGACAGTCACCTTCAATGAGCAGTTCTTC
CASSQDGTVTFNEQFF
>TRBD1|15|TRBJ2-7|TRBV4-1|-
TGCGCCAGCAGCCTTGGGACAGTAGCCTCCTACGAGCAGTACTTC
CASSLGTVASYEQYF
>-|14|TRBJ1-6|TRBV5-6|-
TGTGCCAGCAGCGTCCGGGACAAGAATTCACCCCTCCACTTT
CASSVRDKNSPLHF
>-|15|TRBJ1-3|TRBV12-3/TRBV12-4|-
TGTGCCAGCAGTTCCCCCGGGACCCAAGGAAACACCATATATTTT
CASSSPGTQGNTIYF
>TRBD1|15|TRBJ2-2|TRBV10-3|-
TGTGCCATCAGAACAGGGGCTGCGAACACCGGGGAGCTGTTTTTT
CAIRTGAANTGELFF
>-|13|TRBJ1-5|TRBV28|many
TGTGCCAGCAGTTTAGGAGTTCAGCGGCCCCAGCATTTT
CASSLGVQRPQHF
>-|16|TRBJ2-1|TRBV7-9|-
TGTGCCAGCAGCGTCAGAGGTGGCAGACTCTACAATGAGCAGTTCTTC
CASSVRGGRLYNEQFF
>TRBD1|16|TRBJ2-7|TRBV6-1|many
TGTGCCAGCAGTCCGACCGAGGGGGCGCGGCACTACGAGCAGTACTTC
CASSPTEGARHYEQYF
>-|14|TRBJ1-2|TRBV12-3/TRBV12-4|many
TGTGCCAGCAGTTTGGCTCCGAGGGGCTATGGCTACACCTTC
CASSLAPRGYGYTF
>-|15|TRBJ1-1|TRBV19|few
TGTGCCAGTAGTATAAAGGAGGGTATGAACACTGAAGCTTTCTTT
CASSIKEGMNTEAFF
>-|16|TRBJ2-2|TRBV12-3/TRBV12-4|few
TGTGCCAGCAGTTTTACTCTGGGGGCGAACACCGGGGAGCTGTTTTTT
CASSFTLGANTGELFF
>TRBD1|15|TRBJ2-7|TRBV6-1|-
TGTGCCAGCAGTGAGGCTGGGACAGCAACCTACGAGCAGTACTTC
CASSEAGTATYEQYF
>-|13|TRBJ2-2|TRBV19|few
TGTGCCAGTAGTATGAGTGCGAACGGGGAGCTGTTTTTT
CASSMSANGELFF
>-|14|TRBJ1-1|TRBV6-1|many
TGTGCCAGCAGTGAGAGGACGGTGAACACTGAAGCTTTCTTT
CASSERTVNTEAFF
>-|15|TRBJ2-7|TRBV4-1|-
TGCGCCAGCAGCCAAGGAGGGGCGGCTTCCTACGAGCAGTACTTC
CASSQGGAASYEQYF
>-|18|TRBJ1-6|TRBV20-1|-
TGCAGTGCTAGAGACCCCCGGGGCTCGGGCACCTATAATTCACCCCTCCACTTT
CSARDPRGSGTYNSPLHF
>TRBD2|15|TRBJ2-1|TRBV15|few
TGTGCCACCAGCAGAGTAGCGGGGGGGCTTAATGAGCAGTTCTTC
CATSRVAGGLNEQFF
>-|15|TRBJ1-3|TRBV5-5|few
TGTGCCAGCAGCTCCGTTTGGGGACCTGGAAACACCATATATTTT
CASSSVWGPGNTIYF
>-|15|TRBJ2-3|TRBV27|few
TGTGCCAGCAGTTTGCAGTCCCACGGGACAGATACGCAGTATTTT
CASSLQSHGTDTQYF
>TRBD1|15|TRBJ2-5|TRBV10-3|-
TGTGCCATCAGAGCCCCCGGGACAGGGGGCGAGACCCAGTACTTC
CAIRAPGTGGETQYF
>TRBD1|15|TRBJ2-7|TRBV12-5|-
TGTGCTAGTGGTTGGGACACAGGGGACAGCTACGAGCAGTACTTC
CASGWDTGDSYEQYF
>-|15|TRBJ2-1|TRBV5-5|-
TGTGCCAGCAGCCCCGAGGCTAGCTCCTACAATGAGCAGTTCTTC
CASSPEASSYNEQFF
>TRBD2|17|TRBJ2-1|TRBV6-6|many
TGTGCCAGCAGTTACACTCGATGGCGGGAGATCTACAATGAGCAGTTCTTC
CASSYTRWREIYNEQFF
>-|15|TRBJ2-1|TRBV7-6|-
TGTGCCAGTTCTCACAAGGCCCCCTCCTACAATGAGCAGTTCTTC
CASSHKAPSYNEQFF
>TRBD1|17|TRBJ2-2|TRBV24-1|-
TGTGCCACCAGTGATATGACAGGGGGCGCAAAGGTCGGGGAGCTGTTTTTT
CATSDMTGGAKVGELFF
>-|12|TRBJ1-6|TRBV7-9|-
TGTGCCAGCAGCCCCGCCGATTCACCCCTCCACTTT
CASSPADSPLHF
>-|16|TRBJ1-6|TRBV25-1|-
TGTGCCAGCAGTGTATCTCTCAGCTCCTATAATTCACCCCTCCACTTT
CASSVSLSSYNSPLHF
>-|14|TRBJ2-5|TRBV6-1|-
TGTGCCAGCATCCCGGTGATAGCCCAAGAGACCCAGTACTTC
CASIPVIAQETQYF
>TRBD2|16|TRBJ2-5|TRBV7-2|few
TGTGCCAGCAGCCCGATAGCGGGAGGTCCCGGAGGGACCCAGTACTTC
CASSPIAGGPGGTQYF
>TRBD1|14|TRBJ2-5|TRBV6-6|-
TGTGCCAGCAGTTACGGGCGGGACAGGGAGACCCAGTACTTC
CASSYGRDRETQYF
>-|16|TRBJ2-3|TRBV7-3|many
TGTGCCAGCAGCTTACTGGGACTCACTAGCACAGATACGCAGTATTTT
CASSLLGLTSTDTQYF
>TRBD2|14|TRBJ2-3|TRBV12-3/TRBV12-4|many
TGTGCCAGCAGCTTAGCGGGGACCACAGATACGCAGTATTTT
CASSLAGTTDTQYF
>-|14|TRBJ1-5|TRBV7-3|-
TGTGCCAGCAGCTTGGCAGGGCTCGGGGTCCCCCAGCATTTT
CASSLAGLGVPQHF